The next 16 T cell receptor beta chains were all read from a single sample in a study of graft-versus-host responses after intestinal transplantation (dated by TCRdb to the early 2020s). The library was made by the immunoSEQ multiplex PCR assay. In TCRdb, the immuneACCESS table is reduced to in-frame sequences with V and J assigned. These tables do not hold every clone; where another copy was compared, an unresolved V gene accounts for under half, and the others remain unexplained. Across this sample there are 75,000 to 100,000 clones, with roughly 82% seen only once. Roughly 1.4% of the sample is taken by the ten largest. Sequencing was performed on PBMCs, taken 255 days after intestinal transplant. All receptors come from a human patient who received an intestinal transplant, so some T cells may come from the graft donor.

The chain joins TRBV15 to TRBJ2-1; 7 bases agree with TRBD2. CDR1 LNHNV and CDR2 YYDKDF come from the germline V gene (reference sequence). CDR3 length equals 16 residues. The trim removed 2 bases at V and 0 bases at J, leaving 4 bases unmatched. DNA for the CDR3: TGTGCCACCAGCAGACCTGCTAGCGGCTCCTACAATGAGCAGTTCTTC. It translates to CATSRPASGSYNEQFF. The full variable domain, in which reference TRBV15 and TRBJ2-1 provide the parts outside the CDR3, is DAMVIQNPRYQVTQFGKPVTLSCSQTLNHNVMYWYQQKSSQAPKLLFHYYDKDFNNEADTPDNFQSRRPNTSFCFLDIRSPGLGDTAMYLCATSRPASGSYNEQFFGPGTRLTVL.

This chain joins TRBV4-2 and TRBJ2-1, with 9 nucleotides matching TRBD1. CDR1 LGHNA and CDR2 YNFKEQ come from the germline V gene. CDR3 length: 16 amino acids. Trimming took 1 base from V and 6 from J; bases not matched to a gene: 7. CDR3 amino acids: CASSQGGDRVVNEQFF. In nucleotides, the CDR3 is TGTGCCAGCAGCCAAGGGGGGGACAGGGTAGTCAATGAGCAGTTCTTC.

This chain uses TRBV5-6 with TRBJ2-7; D might be TRBD2 (6 bases). The CDR3 is 12 residues long. Trimming removed 7 bases from V and 6 bases from J, with 14 bases in between. In germline, CDR1 is SGHDT, CDR2 YYEEEE. The CDR3 here is CASGWRGGEQYF. The CDR3 bases are TGTGCCAGCGGCTGGAGGGGCGGCGAGCAGTACTTC.

V is TRBV5-6 and J is TRBJ2-3; 8 nucleotides agree with TRBD2. Trimming removed 4 bases from V and 1 base from J; junction bases left unmatched: 5. CDR3 length: 15 amino acids. Germline assignment: CDR1 SGHDT and CDR2 YYEEEE. The DNA for the CDR3 is TGTGCCAGCAGCCCCCCACTAGCGGGCACAGATACGCAGTATTTT. Protein: CASSPPLAGTDTQYF. Combining the CDR3 with reference TRBV5-6 and TRBJ2-3 gives the whole variable domain DAGVTQSPTHLIKTRGQQVTLRCSPKSGHDTVSWYQQALGQGPQFIFQYYEEEERQRGNFPDRFSGHQFPNYSSELNVNALLLGDSALYLCASSPPLAGTDTQYFGPGTRLTVL.

The chain is built from TRBV9 and TRBJ2-5; maybe TRBD2 (5 bases). The CDR3 totals 14 residues. Germline lookup yields CDR1 SGDLS and CDR2 YYNGEE. With 0 bases removed from V and 10 bases from J, the gap between germline ends came to 16 bases. DNA for the CDR3: TGTGCCAGCAGCGTAGCCGACACCCTCGGGGACCAGTACTTC. Translating it yields CASSVADTLGDQYF.

J is TRBJ2-7 and V is TRBV5-1; 11 nucleotides agree with TRBD1. The V gene end was trimmed by 4 bases and the J gene end by 2 bases; junction bases not matched to a gene: 8. CDR3 length equals 16 residues. The germline V gene encodes CDR1 SGHRS and CDR2 YFSETQ. The CDR3 sequence: CASSPTPGQGAYEQYF. In DNA form, the CDR3 reads TGCGCCAGCAGCCCGACTCCGGGACAGGGGGCCTACGAGCAGTACTTC. The full variable domain, in which reference TRBV5-1 and TRBJ2-7 provide the parts outside the CDR3, is KAGVTQTPRYLIKTRGQQVTLSCSPISGHRSVSWYQQTPGQGLQFLFEYFSETQRNKGNFPGRFSGRQFSNSRSEMNVSTLELGDSALYLCASSPTPGQGAYEQYFGPGTRLTVT.

The chain carries TRBV4-1 and TRBJ2-7; perhaps TRBD2 as D (5 bases). V was trimmed by 1 base and J by 7 bases, leaving 17 bases between them. In germline, CDR1 is MGHRA, CDR2 YSYEKL. CDR3 length: 15 residues. This CDR3 is CASSQGGEGLEEQYF. Written as DNA, the CDR3 is TGCGCCAGCAGCCAAGGAGGTGAGGGTCTCGAGGAGCAGTACTTC.

This chain connects TRBV5-1 to TRBJ2-1; 11 nucleotides agree with TRBD2. The J segment lost 4 bases and the V segment lost 4 bases, leaving 4 bases of the junction unmatched. Germline loops: CDR1 SGHRS, CDR2 YFSETQ. The CDR3 extends over 15 amino acids. CDR3 coding DNA: TGCGCCAGCAGCCTCACTAGCGGGAGTTACAATGAGCAGTTCTTC. Protein sequence: CASSLTSGSYNEQFF.

The chain recombines TRBV29-1 with TRBJ2-1; no clear D. The V gene's germline CDR1 is SQVTM and CDR2 ANQGSEA. Between the trimmed V and J ends, which lost 3 bases and 0 bases, there was a span of 3 bases. This CDR3 has 12 amino acids. CDR3 in DNA: TGCAGCGTTGACAGCTCCTACAATGAGCAGTTCTTC. Translating gives CSVDSSYNEQFF.

V and J are TRBV27 and TRBJ1-5; no clear D gene. Germline CDR1 is MNHEY and CDR2 is SMNVEV (reference sequence). The CDR3 is 15 amino acids. The V gene lost 6 bases and the J gene lost 0 bases, with 12 bases spanning the gap. This CDR3 reads CASRKALYSNQPQHF. CDR3 nucleotides: TGTGCCAGCAGGAAGGCGCTATATAGCAATCAGCCCCAGCATTTT.

The V and J genes are TRBV6-6 and TRBJ2-2; either TRBD1 or TRBD2 may fit D (5 bases each). The CDR3 spans 16 residues. The V gene's germline CDR1 is MNHNY and CDR2 SVGAGI (reference sequence). Trimming took off 1 base at V and 2 bases at J, with 11 bases between the two ends. CDR3 sequence (DNA): TGTGCCAGCAGTTACTGGTGGGGGACCAACACCGGGGAGCTGTTTTTT. Protein product: CASSYWWGTNTGELFF.

The chain is built from TRBV19 and TRBJ1-6; D not resolved. Deletions cut 3 bases from V and 5 bases from J, with 5 bases between. This CDR3 spans 13 amino acids. Germline loops: CDR1 LNHDA, CDR2 SQIVND (reference sequence). Here the CDR3 reads CASSMGDNSPLHF. The CDR3 nucleotides are TGTGCCAGTAGTATGGGAGATAATTCACCCCTCCACTTT.

This clone was seen more than once but under ten times. This chain joins TRBV6-1 and TRBJ2-2; D may be TRBD2 (5 bases). CDR3 length: 13 residues. CDR1 is MNHNS and CDR2 is SASEGT in the germline V gene. V gave up 6 bases and J gave up 5 bases, with 10 bases separating them. CDR3 loop: CASRRARTGELFF. The CDR3 DNA is TGTGCCAGCAGGAGGGCCCGAACCGGGGAGCTGTTTTTT.

The rearrangement joins TRBV27 to TRBJ2-5; D unresolved. This CDR3 has 14 amino acids. The germline gives CDR1 MNHEY, CDR2 SMNVEV (reference sequence). V dropped 3 bases and J dropped 2 bases, with 10 bases sitting between them. CDR3 DNA sequence: TGTGCCAGCAGTTTCGGCCGGGCACAAGAGACCCAGTACTTC. Encoded protein: CASSFGRAQETQYF.

This sequence joins TRBV6-5 and TRBJ1-1; D unclear. Looked up from germline, CDR1 is MNHEY and CDR2 is SVGAGI. V was clipped by 5 bases and J by 0 bases, with 10 bases between them. This CDR3 region has 14 residues. The CDR3 loop is CASSNQALNTEAFF. In DNA form, the CDR3 reads TGTGCCAGCAGTAATCAGGCCCTGAACACTGAAGCTTTCTTT.

In DNA, the CDR3 is TGTGCCAGCAGTGTTCTCCGGGTCGCACCCCAAGAGACCCAGTACTTC. Translating it yields CASSVLRVAPQETQYF. V is TRBV2 and J is TRBJ2-5; D is uncertain. The CDR3 is 16 amino acids. Between the trimmed V and J ends, which lost 4 bases and 1 base, there was a span of 16 bases. Germline V gives CDR1 SNHLY, CDR2 FYNNEI.